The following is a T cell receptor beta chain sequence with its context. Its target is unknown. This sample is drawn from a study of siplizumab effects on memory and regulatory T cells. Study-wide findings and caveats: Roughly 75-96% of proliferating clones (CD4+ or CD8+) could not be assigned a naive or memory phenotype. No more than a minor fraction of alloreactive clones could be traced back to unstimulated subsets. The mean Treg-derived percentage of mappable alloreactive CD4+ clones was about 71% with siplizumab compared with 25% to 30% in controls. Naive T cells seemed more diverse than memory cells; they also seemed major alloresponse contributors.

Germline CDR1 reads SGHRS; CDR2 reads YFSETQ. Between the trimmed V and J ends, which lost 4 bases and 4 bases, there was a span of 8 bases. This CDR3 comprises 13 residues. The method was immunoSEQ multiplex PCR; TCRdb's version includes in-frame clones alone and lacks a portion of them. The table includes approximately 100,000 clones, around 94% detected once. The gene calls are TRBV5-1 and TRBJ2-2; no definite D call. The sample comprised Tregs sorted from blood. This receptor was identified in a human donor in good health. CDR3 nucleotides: TGCGCCAGCAGCCCTCGACTCACCGGGGAGCTGTTTTTT. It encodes CASSPRLTGELFF.